One sample yielded the 26 T cell receptor beta chains listed below, sequenced in a study of blood T cells in healthy people across ages. Alongside a J-beta primer mix, a sample-barcoded 5' primer served in a second PCR lasting about 7 to 12 cycles. TCRdb re-called the 5' RACE reads through MiXCR, storing one row per CDR3 protein. The sample has about 570,000 distinct CDR3 sequences, roughly a quarter seen once. The same sample was also used in a study of T cells of mothers and their children.

The specimen sequenced was blood. These receptors were collected from a boy aged 2-9 years in good health.

The chain is built from TRBV11-2 and TRBJ1-4, with D maybe TRBD1 (6 bases). Germline V gene lookup returns CDR1 SGHAT and CDR2 FQNNGV. The CDR3 sequence is 17 residues long. V was clipped by 1 base and J by 4 bases, with 16 bases between them. CDR3 nucleotides: TGTGCCAGCAGCTTAGCCCATAACAGGGCGAATAATGAAAAACTGTTTTTT. Amino acid sequence: CASSLAHNRANNEKLFF.

V usage is TRBV3-1 and J usage is TRBJ2-7; 10 positions match TRBD2. From germline, CDR1 is LGHDT and CDR2 YNNKEL (reference sequence). The V and J ends lost 1 base and 3 bases, in that order; junction bases with no gene match: 6. The CDR3 has 16 residues. The CDR3 spells CASSQGLAGESYEQYF. The DNA of the CDR3 is TGTGCCAGCAGCCAAGGGCTAGCGGGGGAGAGCTACGAGCAGTACTTC.

The rearrangement joins TRBV2 to TRBJ2-5; no reliable D call. Trimming cost V 8 bases and J 2 bases, with 9 bases left between them. Germline CDR1 reads SNHLY; CDR2 reads FYNNEI. This CDR3 has 12 amino acids. The CDR3 coding sequence is TGTGCCAGCTGGACCGGACAAGAGACCCAGTACTTC. It specifies CASWTGQETQYF.

The chain uses TRBV27 and TRBJ2-2; D remains ambiguous. Germline V gene lookup returns CDR1 MNHEY and CDR2 SMNVEV (reference sequence). This CDR3 region has 13 residues. V was trimmed by 4 bases and J by 11 bases, leaving 14 bases between them. CDR3 nucleotides: TGTGCCAGCAGTTCGGCCTCCTTGGGAGAGCTGTTTTTT. Translated: CASSSASLGELFF.

The V and J genes are TRBV9 and TRBJ2-3; 8 bases are a match to TRBD2. Per the germline V gene, CDR1 is SGDLS and CDR2 is YYNGEE. The CDR3 has 15 residues. V trimming: 4 bases; J trimming: 1 base; junction bases outside the gene matches: 5. The DNA for the CDR3 is TGTGCCAGCAGCACACTAGCGGCCCGCACAGATACGCAGTATTTT. It yields the protein CASSTLAARTDTQYF.

This clonotype was observed a few times. The gene calls are TRBV27 and TRBJ2-7, with 9 bases that match TRBD1. After removal of 3 bases from V and 4 bases from J, the junction contained 10 bases not matched to a gene. This CDR3 spans 16 amino acids. Per the germline V gene, CDR1 is MNHEY and CDR2 is SMNVEV (reference sequence). The CDR3 loop is CASSLLPGQGTYEQYF. CDR3 DNA sequence: TGTGCCAGCAGTTTGCTCCCGGGACAGGGTACGTACGAGCAGTACTTC.

CDR3 in DNA: TGTGCCAGCAGCTTAACGACAGGGTTAACCAAAAACATTCAGTACTTC. Encoded protein: CASSLTTGLTKNIQYF. The V gene is TRBV7-9, the J gene TRBJ2-4; 7 positions match TRBD1. V shed 2 bases and J 2 bases; nucleotides not matched to a gene: 6. Germline CDR1 is SEHNR and CDR2 is FQNEAQ (reference sequence). The CDR3 has 16 residues.

This rearrangement joins TRBV6-6 to TRBJ2-3; weak D call: TRBD2 (5 bases). V dropped 7 bases and J dropped 4 bases, with 9 bases sitting between them. The germline V gene encodes CDR1 MNHNY and CDR2 SVGAGI (reference sequence). The CDR3 contains 12 residues. The CDR3 here is CASMEAADTQYF. The CDR3 nucleotides are TGTGCCAGCATGGAGGCGGCAGATACGCAGTATTTT.

Worth noting for this clonotype: A read error may produce the germline difference seen at one junction end. The chain is built from TRBV29-1 and TRBJ1-1, with D uncertain. The V gene's germline CDR1 is SQVTM and CDR2 ANQGSEA. CDR3 length: 14 amino acids. CDR3 loop: CSIEGLNRDTEAFF. The CDR3 coding sequence is TGCAGCATTGAAGGGTTAAATCGGGACACTGAAGCTTTCTTT.

This clonotype was found a few times. The chain uses TRBV14 and TRBJ1-6; 9 bases map to TRBD1. The CDR3 contains 15 residues. CDR1 is SGHDN and CDR2 is FVKESK in the germline V gene. V lost 4 bases and J lost 10; bases outside the gene matches: 8. The CDR3 nucleotides are TGTGCCAGCAGCCCACGACAGGGGGAGAGGTCACCCCTCCACTTT. Its translation: CASSPRQGERSPLHF.

The chain has TRBV15 and TRBJ2-7; D gene uncertain. Trimming shortened V by 3 bases and J by 2 bases, and 8 bases separated the two germline ends. The CDR3 length is 13 residues. Germline lookup yields CDR1 LNHNV and CDR2 YYDKDF (reference sequence). The CDR3 region is CATSREYPYEQYF. DNA of the CDR3: TGTGCCACCAGCAGGGAATACCCCTACGAGCAGTACTTC.

The rearrangement links TRBV7-8 to TRBJ1-4, with 10 bases that match TRBD1. Germline V gives CDR1 SGHVS, CDR2 FQNEAQ. The J segment lost 14 bases and the V segment lost 0 bases, leaving 12 bases of the junction unmatched. The CDR3 contains 16 residues. CDR3 sequence (DNA): TGTGCCAGCAGCTTAGCCATCCGGACAGGGGGTACTTTTCTGTTTTTT. Translated: CASSLAIRTGGTFLFF.

In DNA, the CDR3 is TGTGCCAGCAGTGAACCAACGAAGGGGTTGAATGAGCAGTTCTTC. Amino acid sequence: CASSEPTKGLNEQFF. The rearrangement uses TRBV2 and TRBJ2-5; possible D gene TRBD1, 5 bases. The J call may be wrong; the DNA end is better matched by TRBJ2-1. The CDR3 length is 15 residues. CDR1 is SNHLY, CDR2 FYNNEI, per germline.

This clonotype was counted a few times. The rearrangement links TRBV12-3 or TRBV12-4 to TRBJ2-5, with D uncertain. The tail of the sequence fits TRBJ2-7 better, so the J call may be wrong. There are 16 residues in the CDR3. CDR3 sequence: CASSLLVGVYVYEQYF. For the CDR3, the DNA is TGTGCCAGCAGTTTACTGGTCGGTGTCTACGTCTACGAGCAGTACTTC.

As for this clonotype: A much bigger clone sits one base away, suggesting this may be a read error. The chain links TRBV24-1 to TRBJ1-1; no firm D call. The CDR3 totals 18 residues. With 3 bases removed from V and 0 bases from J, the gap between germline ends came to 19 bases. Per germline, CDR1 KGHDR and CDR2 SFDVKD. Written as DNA, the CDR3 is TGTGCCACCAGTGATCCCACCTATTTGGCTCCCATGAACACTGAAGCTTTCTTT. Residues: CATSDPTYLAPMNTEAFF.

This clonotype was picked up one time. The chain joins TRBV19 to TRBJ1-1; no definite D call. This CDR3 has 13 residues. The V and J ends lost 9 bases and 6 bases respectively, with 17 bases between them. Germline V lookup: CDR1 LNHDA, CDR2 SQIVND (reference sequence). CDR3 nucleotide sequence: TGTGCCAGCAGTTTAAACGTTTTGCCTGAAGCTTTCTTT. Translated: CASSLNVLPEAFF.

The table lists this clonotype with a few counts. The chain joins TRBV7-2 to TRBJ2-1, with D maybe TRBD2 (5 bases). The CDR3 contains 16 residues. The germline V gene encodes CDR1 SGHTA and CDR2 FQGNSA. The V end was cut by 1 base, the J end by 0 bases, with 10 bases between. Here the CDR3 reads CASSLVAGYSYNEQFF. The CDR3 bases are TGTGCCAGCAGCTTAGTGGCGGGTTACTCCTACAATGAGCAGTTCTTC.

In this sample, this clonotype turned up a few times. The chain uses TRBV7-2 and TRBJ2-5; 8 positions match TRBD1. The J segment lost 4 bases and the V segment lost 4 bases, leaving 20 bases of the junction unmatched. The CDR3 has 19 amino acids. Germline loops: CDR1 SGHTA, CDR2 FQGNSA. The CDR3 DNA sequence: TGTGCCAGCAGCTCGGCCAGGCCAGGGGGCTCATACTTCTTAGAGACCCAGTACTTC. Translating gives CASSSARPGGSYFLETQYF.

The gene calls are TRBV20-1 and TRBJ2-7; unclear D gene. The end of the DNA aligns better with TRBJ2-5, so the J call may be wrong. The CDR3 length is 11 residues. CDR1 is DFQATT, CDR2 SNEGSKA, per germline (reference sequence). The CDR3 nucleotides read TGCAGTGCTAGAGATCGAAAGACCCAGTACTTC. Its protein is CSARDRKTQYF.

The CDR3: CASSALGETQYF. The DNA of the CDR3 is TGTGCCAGCAGCGCCCTAGGAGAGACCCAGTACTTC. This chain connects TRBV12-3 or TRBV12-4 to TRBJ2-5, with D hard to call. This CDR3 is 12 amino acids long. Trimming stripped 6 bases from V and 4 bases from J, with 9 bases between.

This sequence joins TRBV4-1 and TRBJ2-4, with TRBD1 identical over 9 bases. With 5 bases clipped from V and 6 bases from J, the junction kept 11 bases outside the gene matches. Germline V gene data show CDR1 as MGHRA and CDR2 as YSYEKL. CDR3 length: 16 residues. DNA of the CDR3: TGCGCCAGCAGCGAGCCGGGACAGGGATTTGGAAACATTCAGTACTTC. This gives the protein CASSEPGQGFGNIQYF.

This clonotype has a handful of counts. The V call is TRBV7-9, the J call TRBJ2-3; 10 bases are shared with TRBD2. The trim removed 1 base at V and 2 bases at J, leaving 3 bases unmatched. The CDR3 consists of 16 residues. From germline, CDR1 is SEHNR and CDR2 FQNEAQ (reference sequence). The CDR3 bases are TGTGCCAGCAGCTTAGTAGGGACTAGCGCCACAGATACGCAGTATTTT. This gives the protein CASSLVGTSATDTQYF.

CDR3 residues: CASRLGSRGTSYEQYF. DNA for the CDR3: TGTGCCAGCAGATTGGGTTCCCGGGGAACCTCCTACGAGCAGTACTTC. This sequence joins TRBV6-2 or TRBV6-3 and TRBJ2-7; the D gene is possibly TRBD2 (5 bases). This CDR3 comprises 16 residues. CDR1 and CDR2 (germline): MNHEY, SVGEGT. Trimming removed 6 bases at V and 0 bases at J, with 18 bases between.

The CDR3 is CASSLAIRGSYGYTF. CDR3 nucleotide sequence: TGTGCCAGCAGCTTAGCTATCAGGGGGTCCTATGGCTACACCTTC. The rearrangement uses TRBV7-9 and TRBJ1-2; TRBD1 agrees at 7 bases. The junction had 5 bases not matched to a gene; V was cut back by 0 bases and J by 4 bases. The CDR3 runs to 15 residues. Germline values: CDR1 SEHNR, CDR2 FQNEAQ (reference sequence). Looking up the rest from reference TRBV7-9 and TRBJ1-2 gives the full variable domain: DTGVSQNPRHKITKRGQNVTFRCDPISEHNRLYWYRQTLGQGPEFLTYFQNEAQLEKSRLLSDRFSAERPKGSFSTLEIQRTEQGDSAMYLCASSLAIRGSYGYTFGSGTRLTVV.

The chain joins TRBV6-2 or TRBV6-3 to TRBJ1-2; 9 bases map to TRBD1. There are 15 residues in the CDR3. The germline gives CDR1 MNHEY, CDR2 SVGEGT. Trimming at V came to 6 bases and at J to 8 bases, leaving 13 bases not matched to a gene. The CDR3 is CASRNRYWTGEGYTF. The CDR3 nucleotides read TGTGCCAGCAGAAACCGGTATTGGACAGGGGAAGGCTACACCTTC.

The J gene is TRBJ2-2, the V gene TRBV6-4, with D tentatively TRBD1 (5 bases). The CDR3 spans 13 residues. Looked up from germline, CDR1 is MRHNA and CDR2 is SNTAGT. V dropped 10 bases and J dropped 1 base, with 10 bases sitting between them. CDR3: CATYDRNTGELFF. DNA for the CDR3: TGTGCCACCTATGACAGGAACACCGGGGAGCTGTTTTTT.